The 8 T cell receptor beta chains in this list originate from one sample, sequenced in a study of blood T cell repertoires in COVID-19. The repertoire was sequenced with immunoSEQ multiplex PCR; TCRdb's copy has only in-frame clones and lacks some. Of roughly 63,000 clones listed, 80% to 90% are singletons. The source material was peripheral blood. The receptors come from a man in his forties or fifties with acute or convalescent COVID-19.

The chain combines TRBV4-3 with TRBJ2-1, with D possibly being TRBD2 (6 bases). CDR3 size: 18 residues. V dropped 1 base and J dropped 6 bases, with 22 bases sitting between them. Germline V gene sequence: CDR1 LGHNA, CDR2 YSLEER. CDR3 DNA: TGCGCCAGCAGCCAAGTCGGAGGGATACGCCGAGTAGTCAATGAGCAGTTCTTC. It encodes CASSQVGGIRRVVNEQFF.

This chain connects TRBV30 to TRBJ2-5; TRBD1 matches 8 bases. Germline V gives CDR1 GTSNPN, CDR2 SVGIG (reference sequence). The CDR3 is made up of 12 amino acids. J gave up 5 bases and V 5 bases, and 4 bases lay outside the gene matches. The CDR3 region has the DNA TGTGCCTGGCAGGGGGCTTGGGAGACCCAGTACTTC. Translating it yields CAWQGAWETQYF.

The chain joins TRBV15 to TRBJ1-2; D unresolved. Trimming stripped 0 bases from V and 0 bases from J, with 8 bases between. The CDR3 totals 15 residues. Germline V gene data show CDR1 as LNHNV and CDR2 as YYDKDF (reference sequence). The CDR3 loop is CATSRDGQPNYGYTF. The DNA of the CDR3 is TGTGCCACCAGCAGAGATGGGCAACCTAACTATGGCTACACCTTC.

The genes are TRBV28 and TRBJ1-5, with 7 bases fitting TRBD1. The CDR3 consists of 17 residues. Germline CDR1 and CDR2: MDHEN and SYDVKM. V lost 5 bases and J lost 6; bases outside the gene matches: 16. The CDR3 sequence: CASSPRDSQGLGQPQHF. The CDR3 DNA reads TGTGCCAGCAGTCCCCGGGACAGTCAGGGTTTGGGTCAGCCCCAGCATTTT.

Here the CDR3 reads CASRGLAEVHEQYV. CDR3 coding DNA: TGCGCCAGCAGGGGACTAGCGGAGGTTCACGAGCAGTACGTC. This chain uses TRBV10-2 with TRBJ2-7, with 11 nucleotides matching TRBD2. The germline V gene encodes CDR1 WSHSY and CDR2 SAAADI. CDR3 size: 14 residues. Trimming removed 6 bases from V and 5 bases from J; junction bases left unmatched: 6.

The gene calls are TRBV4-3 and TRBJ1-4, with 8 bases fitting TRBD1. V lost 1 base and J lost 8; bases outside the gene matches: 9. This CDR3 comprises 16 residues. The germline gives CDR1 LGHNA, CDR2 YSLEER. The DNA of the CDR3 is TGCGCCAGCAGCCAAGCAGCCCGGACAGGGAACGAAAAACTGTTTTTT. It encodes CASSQAARTGNEKLFF.

The V and J genes are TRBV6-5 and TRBJ1-2; D is uncertain. CDR3 length equals 15 residues. Germline V gene data show CDR1 as MNHEY and CDR2 as SVGAGI. V shed 5 bases and J shed 6 bases, with 19 bases lying between them. This CDR3 is CASSIRGPRGNGYTF. In DNA form, the CDR3 reads TGTGCCAGCAGTATAAGAGGGCCCAGAGGGAATGGCTACACCTTC.

The CDR3 DNA reads TGTGCCAGCAGCCCACAAAAGACTAGCAATGAGCAGTTCTTC. This translates into CASSPQKTSNEQFF. This chain uses TRBV14 with TRBJ2-1; possible D gene TRBD2, 6 bases. This CDR3 spans 14 amino acids. The germline gives CDR1 SGHDN, CDR2 FVKESK. The germline V and J ends were trimmed by 4 bases and 6 bases, with 13 bases remaining between them.